Each of the 5 T cell receptor beta chains below was sequenced from the same sample in a study of regulatory T cells in long-lasting Graves disease. The time point was: persistent/refractory GD, antithyroid drugs over 5 years with positive TRAb. The TCR library used RNA extracted from PBMCs. iRepertoire HTBI primers and Arm-PCR of CDR3 regions built TCR beta libraries. TCRdb re-called the multiplex PCR reads through MiXCR, storing one row per CDR3 protein. This sample has about 660,000 distinct CDR3 sequences, with 30% found just once. Source: peripheral blood mononuclear cells (PBMCs), taken when the disease was refractory, from a patient treated with antithyroid drugs. Every receptor here comes from a female donor with Graves disease.

This clonotype was seen a handful of times. This sequence joins TRBV24-1 and TRBJ1-2; a weak D match, TRBD1 (6 bases). Germline V gives CDR1 KGHDR, CDR2 SFDVKD. The CDR3 is 15 residues long. Trimming removed 4 bases from V and 4 bases from J, with 15 bases in between. The CDR3 is CATSDPSTGIYGYTF. The CDR3 DNA reads TGTGCCACCAGTGACCCATCAACAGGGATCTATGGCTACACCTTC.

The chain links TRBV20-1 to TRBJ2-7; D remains ambiguous. Trimming stripped 3 bases from V and 1 base from J, with 10 bases between. The germline CDR1 and CDR2 sequences are DFQATT and SNEGSKA (reference sequence). The CDR3 contains 13 residues. CDR3: CSARNGGSYEQYF. CDR3 DNA sequence: TGCAGTGCTAGGAACGGCGGTTCCTACGAGCAGTACTTC.

In its sample, this clonotype was seen a few times. The CDR3 loop reads CASGGWEPQHF. CDR3 nucleotides: TGTGCCAGCGGGGGCTGGGAGCCCCAGCATTTT. The chain links TRBV27 to TRBJ1-5, with D tentatively TRBD1 (6 bases). Looked up from germline, CDR1 is MNHEY and CDR2 is SMNVEV (reference sequence). The V end lost 8 bases, the J end lost 8 bases, and 10 bases lay between the germline ends. The CDR3 length is 11 residues.

This clonotype was seen only a few times. V gene TRBV4-2 combines with J gene TRBJ1-2, with unresolved D. The germline CDR1 and CDR2 sequences are LGHNA and YNFKEQ. This CDR3 region has 15 residues. The V end lost 0 bases, the J end lost 1 base, and 9 bases lay between the germline ends. The CDR3 loop reads CASSQEVGLNYGYTF. In DNA, the CDR3 is TGTGCCAGCAGCCAAGAAGTGGGCCTTAACTATGGCTACACCTTC.

On this clonotype itself: The junction does not match germline at one end; this may be a read error. The chain is built from TRBV7-6 and TRBJ1-2, with D hard to call. CDR1 and CDR2 (germline): SGHVS, FNYEAQ. The CDR3 covers 16 residues. CDR3 amino acids: CASSKEAALTNYDYTF. The CDR3 nucleotides are TGTGCCAGCAGCAAAGAGGCAGCTCTAACTAACTATGACTACACCTTC.